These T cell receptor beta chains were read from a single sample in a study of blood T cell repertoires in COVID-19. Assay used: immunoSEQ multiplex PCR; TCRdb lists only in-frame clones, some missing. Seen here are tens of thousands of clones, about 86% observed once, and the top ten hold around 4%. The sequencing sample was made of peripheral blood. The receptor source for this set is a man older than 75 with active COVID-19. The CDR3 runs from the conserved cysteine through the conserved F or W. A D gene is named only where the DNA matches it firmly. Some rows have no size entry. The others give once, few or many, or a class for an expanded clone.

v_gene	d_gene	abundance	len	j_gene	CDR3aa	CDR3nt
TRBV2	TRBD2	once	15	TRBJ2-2	CASKRAGVFLGELFF	TGTGCCAGCAAGCGGGCGGGAGTTTTTCTCGGGGAGCTGTTTTTT
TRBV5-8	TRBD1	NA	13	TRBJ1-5	CASMRTGGQPQHF	TGTGCCAGCATGCGGACAGGGGGCCAGCCCCAGCATTTT
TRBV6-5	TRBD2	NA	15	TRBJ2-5	CASSAGGGREETQYF	TGTGCCAGCAGCGCCGGGGGGGGTAGGGAGGAGACCCAGTACTTC
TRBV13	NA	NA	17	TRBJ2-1	CASMPPPTGSSYNEQFF	TGTGCCAGCATGCCTCCCCCTACCGGTTCCTCCTACAATGAGCAGTTCTTC
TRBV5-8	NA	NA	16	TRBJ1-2	CASSHVGTPTNYGYTF	TGTGCCAGCAGCCACGTTGGGACACCTACTAACTATGGCTACACCTTC
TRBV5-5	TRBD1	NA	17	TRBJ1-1	CASSLTGTGGADAEAFF	TGTGCCAGCAGCTTGACTGGGACAGGGGGCGCGGACGCTGAAGCTTTCTTT
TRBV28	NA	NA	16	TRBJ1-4	CASSTRGDGSWEKLFF	TGTGCCAGCTCCACCCGGGGGGACGGATCCTGGGAAAAACTGTTTTTT
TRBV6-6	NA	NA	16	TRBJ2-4	CASSPPGTIAKNIQYF	TGTGCCAGCAGTCCCCCAGGCACCATAGCCAAAAACATTCAGTACTTC
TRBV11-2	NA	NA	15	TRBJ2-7	CASSLVRGREHEQYF	TGTGCCAGCAGCTTAGTACGGGGGAGAGAGCACGAGCAGTACTTC
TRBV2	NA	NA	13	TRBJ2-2	CASRGENTGELFF	TGTGCCAGCAGAGGGGAGAACACCGGGGAGCTGTTTTTT
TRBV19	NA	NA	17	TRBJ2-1	CASSLRPLNSMNNEQFF	TGTGCCAGTAGCCTTCGTCCTCTCAATAGTATGAACAATGAGCAGTTCTTC
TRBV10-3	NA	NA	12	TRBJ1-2	CAISETDYGYTF	TGTGCCATCAGTGAGACGGACTATGGCTACACCTTC
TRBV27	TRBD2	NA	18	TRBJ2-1	CASSPLPLAGGSYNEQFF	TGTGCCAGCAGTCCCCTGCCCCTAGCGGGAGGCTCCTACAATGAGCAGTTCTTC
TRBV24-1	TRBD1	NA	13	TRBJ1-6	CATSRDRGTPLHF	TGTGCCACCAGTCGGGACAGGGGCACTCCCCTCCACTTT
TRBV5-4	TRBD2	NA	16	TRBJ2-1	CASSLPTSGSIDEQFF	TGTGCCAGCAGCTTACCGACTAGCGGGAGTATCGATGAGCAGTTCTTC
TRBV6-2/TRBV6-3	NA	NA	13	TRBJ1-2	CASSWPIRYGYTF	TGTGCCAGCAGTTGGCCGATTCGCTATGGCTACACCTTC
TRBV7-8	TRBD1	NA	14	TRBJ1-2	CASRADRENYGYTF	TGTGCCAGCAGGGCGGACAGGGAGAACTATGGCTACACCTTC
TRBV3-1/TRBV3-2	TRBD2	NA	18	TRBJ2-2	CASSLRGVAGGHTGELFF	TGTGCCAGCAGCCTTAGGGGGGTAGCGGGAGGACACACCGGGGAGCTGTTTTTT
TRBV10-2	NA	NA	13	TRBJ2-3	CATTGTTTDTQYF	TGCGCCACCACAGGGACGACCACAGATACGCAGTATTTT
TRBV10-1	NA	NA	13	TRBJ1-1	CASSDSRGTEAFF	TGCGCCAGCAGTGACTCGAGGGGGACTGAAGCTTTCTTT
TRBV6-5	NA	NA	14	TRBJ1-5	CASSRGHSNQPQHF	TGTGCCAGCAGTCGTGGACACTCCAATCAGCCCCAGCATTTT
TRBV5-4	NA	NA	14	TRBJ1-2	CASSLATGVYGYTF	TGTGCCAGCAGCTTGGCCACGGGGGTATATGGCTACACCTTC